Listed below are T cell receptor beta chains from one sample, sequenced in a study of CD8 T cells in ankylosing spondylitis. TCRdb re-analysed the 5' RACE reads in MiXCR, keeping a single row per CDR3 protein. The data hold just over 350,000 distinct CDR3 sequences, with about 20% observed a single time. The sample taken for sequencing was blood, either unsorted or a sorted T cell fraction (not recorded which). These receptors were collected from a male donor with ankylosing spondylitis or in good health (not recorded which). CDR3s include the opening cysteine and the closing phenylalanine or tryptophan. The order of the fields is CDR3 protein, CDR3 DNA, J gene, clone size, V gene, D gene, CDR3 length. A D gene is named only where the DNA matches it firmly. The listing skips clone size in some rows; elsewhere it reads once, few, many or a size class.

CASKSLRSGGGETQYF,TGTGCCAGCAAAAGTCTGAGGAGCGGGGGTGGGGAGACCCAGTACTTC,TRBJ2-5,many,TRBV28,TRBD2,16
CSAKGDRSLYNEQFF,TGCAGTGCTAAGGGCGACAGGTCATTGTACAATGAGCAGTTCTTC,TRBJ2-1,.,TRBV20-1,.,15
CAISDGLPGEQFF,TGTGCCATCAGTGACGGACTCCCCGGTGAGCAGTTCTTC,TRBJ2-1,.,TRBV10-3,.,13
CASSPGLAAYEQYF,TGTGCCAGCAGTCCGGGACTAGCCGCCTACGAGCAGTACTTC,TRBJ2-7,many,TRBV3-1,TRBD2,14
CASSLGLEWHEQYF,TGTGCCAGCAGCCTGGGACTGGAATGGCACGAGCAGTACTTC,TRBJ2-7,.,TRBV12-3/TRBV12-4,.,14
CSETRRGEQFF,TGCAGCGAGACCAGGAGGGGTGAGCAGTTCTTC,TRBJ2-1,.,TRBV29-1,.,11
CASSHPVGATDTQYF,TGCGCCAGCAGCCACCCTGTGGGGGCCACAGATACGCAGTATTTT,TRBJ2-3,.,TRBV4-1,.,15
CASSVDGNEQFF,TGTGCCAGCAGCGTAGACGGAAATGAGCAGTTCTTC,TRBJ2-1,.,TRBV9,.,12
CASSWLAGGDNEQFF,TGTGCCAGCAGCTGGCTAGCGGGGGGGGACAATGAGCAGTTCTTC,TRBJ2-1,.,TRBV7-9,TRBD2,15
CASSLTGGIYNEQFF,TGTGCCAGCAGCCTGACGGGGGGGATCTACAATGAGCAGTTCTTC,TRBJ2-1,few,TRBV9,TRBD2,15
CASSQSSGGSSYEQYF,TGTGCCAGCAGCCAGTCTAGCGGGGGGAGCTCCTACGAGCAGTACTTC,TRBJ2-7,few,TRBV4-2,TRBD2,16
CASSLGPYGYTF,TGTGCCAGCAGCCTGGGACCCTATGGCTACACCTTC,TRBJ1-2,.,TRBV7-9,.,12
CASSYHRVDGSSYNSPLHF,TGTGCCAGCAGTTATCACAGGGTGGACGGAAGCTCCTATAATTCACCCCTCCACTTT,TRBJ1-6,.,TRBV6-5,.,19
CASSFGSHEQYF,TGTGCCAGCAGTTTCGGGTCCCACGAGCAGTACTTC,TRBJ2-7,many,TRBV12-3/TRBV12-4,.,12
CASSVGTGADEQFF,TGTGCCAGCAGTGTAGGGACAGGGGCCGATGAGCAGTTCTTC,TRBJ2-1,few,TRBV12-3/TRBV12-4,TRBD1,14
CSARGPGPRTGYTQYF,TGCAGTGCTAGAGGTCCGGGGCCGCGGACCGGCTATACGCAGTATTTT,TRBJ2-3,many,TRBV20-1,.,16
CASSPRDTGELFF,TGTGCCAGCAGCCCTAGGGACACCGGGGAGCTGTTTTTT,TRBJ2-2,.,TRBV7-9,.,13
CASSSPTSWETQYF,TGTGCCAGCAGTTCGCCTACTAGTTGGGAGACCCAGTACTTC,TRBJ2-5,few,TRBV12-3/TRBV12-4,.,14
CASSPGITGANVLTF,TGTGCCAGCAGTCCGGGGATTACTGGGGCCAACGTCCTGACTTTC,TRBJ2-6,few,TRBV25-1,.,15
CASSPSWSSYNEQFF,TGTGCCAGCTCACCGTCCTGGAGCTCCTACAATGAGCAGTTCTTC,TRBJ2-1,few,TRBV2,.,15
CASSDRTVRNEQFF,TGCGCCAGCAGTGACCGGACCGTTCGCAATGAGCAGTTCTTC,TRBJ2-1,.,TRBV10-2,.,14
CASKALAGGPGETQYF,TGTGCCAGCAAGGCACTAGCGGGGGGGCCGGGAGAGACCCAGTACTTC,TRBJ2-5,.,TRBV2,TRBD2,16
CASRDTGTGDQPQHF,TGTGCCAGCAGAGACACCGGGACAGGGGATCAGCCCCAGCATTTT,TRBJ1-5,few,TRBV12-3/TRBV12-4,TRBD1,15
CSAREAGGGNTIYF,TGCAGTGCTAGAGAGGCAGGTGGGGGAAACACCATATATTTT,TRBJ1-3,.,TRBV20-1,.,14
CATSDRSSYEQYF,TGTGCCACTTCGGACAGGAGCTCCTACGAGCAGTACTTC,TRBJ2-7,few,TRBV7-6,TRBD1,13
CSAREDRDLQETQYF,TGCAGTGCTAGAGAGGACAGAGACCTCCAAGAGACCCAGTACTTC,TRBJ2-5,.,TRBV20-1,.,15
CSVEWGTSGEVQETQYF,TGCAGCGTTGAATGGGGGACTAGCGGGGAAGTCCAAGAGACCCAGTACTTC,TRBJ2-5,few,TRBV29-1,TRBD2,17
CASSVDERHDNEQFF,TGTGCCAGCAGCGTAGATGAGCGGCATGACAATGAGCAGTTCTTC,TRBJ2-1,.,TRBV9,.,15
CASSYGTPSTDTQYF,TGCGCCAGCAGCTACGGGACTCCTAGCACAGATACGCAGTATTTT,TRBJ2-3,few,TRBV5-1,.,15
CSVVPSGGALEYF,TGCAGCGTTGTGCCTAGCGGGGGGGCATTAGAGTACTTC,TRBJ2-5,.,TRBV29-1,TRBD2,13
CASSTTGANYGYTF,TGTGCCAGCAGCACTACAGGGGCTAACTATGGCTACACCTTC,TRBJ1-2,.,TRBV28,TRBD1,14
CASSLEQIYEQYF,TGTGCCAGCAGTTTGGAACAAATCTACGAGCAGTACTTC,TRBJ2-7,.,TRBV12-3/TRBV12-4,.,13
CASSSRRGLAQIYEQYF,TGTGCCAGCAGCTCCCGCCGGGGACTTGCCCAGATCTACGAGCAGTACTTC,TRBJ2-7,many,TRBV27,.,17
CASSPDRADTQYF,TGCGCCAGCAGCCCGGACAGGGCAGATACGCAGTATTTT,TRBJ2-3,few,TRBV4-1,TRBD1,13
CASSTGTGTHSPLHF,TGTGCCAGCAGCACCGGGACAGGGACCCATTCACCCCTCCACTTT,TRBJ1-6,few,TRBV2,TRBD1,15
CASSPKQGAGAYEQYF,TGCGCCAGCAGCCCTAAACAGGGGGCGGGGGCCTACGAGCAGTACTTC,TRBJ2-7,.,TRBV4-1,TRBD1,16
CASSPSLRGSTDTQYF,TGTGCCAGCAGCCCAAGCCTGCGGGGTAGCACAGATACGCAGTATTTT,TRBJ2-3,.,TRBV11-2,.,16
CASTLSGRGIGEQYF,TGTGCCAGCACCCTTTCCGGTCGGGGGATCGGAGAGCAGTACTTC,TRBJ2-7,.,TRBV12-3/TRBV12-4,.,15
CSASGAGGRYEQYF,TGCAGTGCTAGCGGAGCTGGGGGGAGGTACGAGCAGTACTTC,TRBJ2-7,.,TRBV20-1,.,14
CASNDGVNTEAFF,TGTGCCAGCAACGACGGAGTGAACACTGAAGCTTTCTTT,TRBJ1-1,few,TRBV6-1,.,13
CASSWGGQPPTVQYF,TGTGCCAGCAGCTGGGGCGGACAGCCACCTACGGTGCAGTACTTC,TRBJ2-7,.,TRBV7-2,.,15
CSARGQGSYGYTF,TGCAGTGCTCGCGGACAGGGGTCCTATGGCTACACCTTC,TRBJ1-2,few,TRBV20-1,TRBD1,13
CASSLIGTAYEQYF,TGTGCCAGCAGCCTAATCGGGACAGCCTACGAGCAGTACTTC,TRBJ2-7,.,TRBV11-2,TRBD1,14
CASSQVLDPSTDTQYF,TGTGCCAGCAGCCAAGTCTTGGACCCTAGCACAGATACGCAGTATTTT,TRBJ2-3,few,TRBV3-1,.,16
CASSPESAGGLNEQFF,TGCGCCAGCAGCCCGGAGTCCGCGGGGGGGCTTAATGAGCAGTTCTTC,TRBJ2-1,.,TRBV4-1,TRBD2,16
CASSQTSGGSSSYNEQFF,TGTGCCAGCAGCCAGACTAGCGGGGGGTCGAGCTCCTACAATGAGCAGTTCTTC,TRBJ2-1,.,TRBV11-1,TRBD2,18
CAWSMTGIHEQYF,TGTGCCTGGAGTATGACAGGGATCCACGAGCAGTACTTC,TRBJ2-7,.,TRBV30,TRBD1,13
CATSDLSEGSQTQYF,TGTGCCACCAGTGATCTCAGTGAAGGATCGCAGACCCAGTACTTC,TRBJ2-5,.,TRBV24-1,.,15
CASSLALPSGEYNEQFF,TGTGCCAGCAGCTTAGCGCTGCCTAGCGGGGAGTACAATGAGCAGTTCTTC,TRBJ2-1,few,TRBV7-8,TRBD2,17
CSVEDPSRQGASYNEQFF,TGCAGCGTTGAAGATCCCTCTCGACAGGGGGCCTCCTACAATGAGCAGTTCTTC,TRBJ2-1,few,TRBV29-1,TRBD1,18
CASSPFDRNNEQFF,TGTGCCAGCAGCCCGTTCGACAGGAACAATGAGCAGTTCTTC,TRBJ2-1,few,TRBV7-9,.,14
CSVVTSGGSADTQYF,TGCAGCGTCGTAACATCGGGGGGATCGGCAGATACGCAGTATTTT,TRBJ2-3,few,TRBV29-1,TRBD2,15
CASSLSAGYNSPLHF,TGTGCCAGCAGCCTCAGCGCTGGTTATAATTCACCCCTCCACTTT,TRBJ1-6,few,TRBV9,.,15
CSATFPHRAVTSYEQYF,TGCAGTGCCACATTCCCTCACAGGGCAGTCACATCCTACGAGCAGTACTTC,TRBJ2-7,.,TRBV20-1,.,17
CASSFIVGEQFF,TGTGCCAGCAGTTTTATCGTGGGTGAGCAGTTCTTC,TRBJ2-1,many,TRBV12-3/TRBV12-4,.,12
CASSTGQNTEAFF,TGTGCCAGCAGCACGGGACAGAACACTGAAGCTTTCTTT,TRBJ1-1,many,TRBV27,.,13
CASNLGGRNTEAFF,TGTGCCAGCAATCTAGGCGGGAGGAACACTGAAGCTTTCTTT,TRBJ1-1,few,TRBV27,.,14
CSVIKLAGSYEQYF,TGCAGTGTGATTAAGCTTGCAGGCTCCTACGAGCAGTACTTC,TRBJ2-7,.,TRBV20-1,.,14
CATSEKTGLYGYTF,TGTGCCACCAGTGAAAAAACAGGGCTCTATGGCTACACCTTC,TRBJ1-2,.,TRBV24-1,.,14